Below are 21 T cell receptor beta chains sequenced from a single sample in a study of PD-1 blockade in classical Hodgkin lymphoma. Time point of the sample: cycle 4 day 1 (C4D1), after more than five weeks of nivolumab. Each patient experienced a relapse that followed autologous stem cell transplantation, and brentuximab vedotin exposure varied. Data came from immunoSEQ multiplex PCR; TCRdb stores just in-frame clones and leaves some out. The sample carries 96,000 or so clones, about 93% recorded once. Sequenced material: peripheral blood mononuclear cells (PBMCs), taken before the fourth cycle of nivolumab. These receptor sequences come from a human donor with classical Hodgkin lymphoma.

The V and J genes are TRBV27 and TRBJ2-7; 10 bases are shared with TRBD2. The CDR3 length is 13 residues. Germline V gives CDR1 MNHEY, CDR2 SMNVEV (reference sequence). Trimming removed 5 bases from V and 3 bases from J; junction bases left unmatched: 1. The DNA for the CDR3 is TGTGCCAGCAGTAGCGGGAGGGTCTACGAGCAGTACTTC. Protein: CASSSGRVYEQYF.

The chain carries TRBV11-2 and TRBJ1-4, with D unclear. Looked up from germline, CDR1 is SGHAT and CDR2 is FQNNGV. The CDR3 is made up of 14 amino acids. The germline V and J ends were trimmed by 3 bases and 8 bases, with 13 bases remaining between them. The DNA for the CDR3 is TGTGCCAGCAGCTTCCAGGCTGCGGGGGAAAAACTGTTTTTT. Its translation is CASSFQAAGEKLFF.

V usage is TRBV25-1 and J usage is TRBJ1-6; 7 bases are a match to TRBD1. The CDR3 spans 12 residues. J was trimmed by 8 bases and V by 6 bases; bases with no gene match: 1. Germline V CDR1 and CDR2: MGHDK, SYGVNS. The CDR3 reads CASRTGYSPLHF. As DNA, the CDR3 is TGTGCCAGCAGGACAGGGTATTCACCCCTCCACTTT.

The chain recombines TRBV28 with TRBJ2-2; D is unclear. V was trimmed by 1 base and J by 6 bases, leaving 9 bases between them. The CDR3 is 14 amino acids. Germline V gene data show CDR1 as MDHEN and CDR2 as SYDVKM. In nucleotides, the CDR3 is TGTGCCAGCAGTTTATATCCCGCGGCCGGGGAGCTGTTTTTT. It specifies CASSLYPAAGELFF.

V is TRBV4-2 and J is TRBJ2-7; D is possibly TRBD2 (6 bases). The CDR3 length is 14 residues. Trimming shortened V by 1 base and J by 6 bases, and 13 bases separated the two germline ends. Germline CDR1 and CDR2: LGHNA and YNFKEQ. The CDR3 nucleotides read TGTGCCAGCAGCCAAGGACGGGGGACCGTCGAGCAGTACTTC. This encodes CASSQGRGTVEQYF.

The J gene is TRBJ2-2, the V gene TRBV7-2; tentatively, D is TRBD2 (5 bases). V lost 1 base and J lost 2, with 17 bases in between. CDR3 size: 18 residues. Germline V gene sequence: CDR1 SGHTA, CDR2 FQGNSA. The CDR3 DNA sequence: TGTGCCAGCAGCTTAGAACGGTTGAGCGGAACTAACACCGGGGAGCTGTTTTTT. Translated, it gives CASSLERLSGTNTGELFF.

The chain is built from TRBV29-1 and TRBJ1-3; a weak D match, TRBD1 (6 bases). Trimming pared 4 bases from V and 3 bases from J, leaving 13 bases between. This CDR3 comprises 14 residues. Germline loops: CDR1 SQVTM, CDR2 ANQGSEA. CDR3 region: CSVVAGAVGNTIYF. CDR3 bases: TGCAGCGTTGTTGCAGGGGCGGTTGGAAACACCATATATTTT.

The DNA of the CDR3 is TGTGCCAGCCACAGGGGTGATAGCAATCAGCCCCAGCATTTT. Protein: CASHRGDSNQPQHF. The chain is built from TRBV18 and TRBJ1-5; 7 bases are shared with TRBD1. There are 14 residues in the CDR3. Per the germline V gene, CDR1 is KGHSH and CDR2 is LQKENI. V lost 8 bases, J lost 0 bases, and 4 bases stayed unmatched.

The gene calls are TRBV28 and TRBJ1-5; D possibly corresponds to TRBD1 (5 bases). The CDR3 covers 13 residues. The V end was cut by 6 bases, the J end by 8 bases, with 14 bases between. Germline CDR1 reads MDHEN; CDR2 reads SYDVKM. The CDR3 loop reads CASRGRGLEPQHF. The CDR3 DNA sequence: TGTGCCAGCAGAGGGAGGGGTTTGGAGCCCCAGCATTTT.

The chain links TRBV7-8 to TRBJ1-1; no reliable D call. The germline V gene has CDR1 SGHVS and CDR2 FQNEAQ. Trimming took 3 bases from V and 3 from J, leaving 8 bases between them. The CDR3 has 13 residues. The CDR3 DNA sequence: TGTGCCAGCAGCTTCATGGACCACACTGAAGCTTTCTTT. The encoded protein is CASSFMDHTEAFF.

The chain has TRBV30 and TRBJ2-1; D uncertain. Between the trimmed V and J ends, which lost 1 base and 3 bases, there was a span of 10 bases. CDR1 and CDR2 from the germline V gene are GTSNPN and SVGIG (reference sequence). The CDR3 is 14 residues long. CDR3 sequence reads: CAWSEGLVYNEQFF. The CDR3 DNA sequence: TGTGCCTGGAGTGAAGGGCTAGTCTACAATGAGCAGTTCTTC.

The chain uses TRBV21-1 and TRBJ2-7; TRBD2, the table's D call, was not compared with the DNA. TRBV21-1 is listed as a pseudogene. CDR3 length: 18 residues. The CDR3 DNA is TGTGCCAGCAGCAAAGGAATGGAGGTGGGAACCCTACTTTACGAGCAGTACTTC. Translation gives CASSKGMEVGTLLYEQYF.

This chain joins TRBV28 and TRBJ1-5; D is unresolved. This CDR3 is built from 14 residues. Germline CDR1 MDHEN, CDR2 SYDVKM. Trimming pared 10 bases from V and 0 bases from J, leaving 13 bases between. Here the CDR3 reads CATRPKFSNQPQHF. For the CDR3, the DNA is TGTGCCACGAGACCTAAATTTAGCAATCAGCCCCAGCATTTT. Drawing the rest from reference TRBV28 and TRBJ1-5, the complete variable domain is DVKVTQSSRYLVKRTGEKVFLECVQDMDHENMFWYRQDPGLGLRLIYFSYDVKMKEKGDIPEGYSVSREKKERFSLILESASTNQTSMYLCATRPKFSNQPQHFGDGTRLSIL.

This clone occurred once. The J gene is TRBJ1-1, the V gene TRBV9; D not resolved. Germline CDR1 is SGDLS and CDR2 is YYNGEE. V dropped 0 bases and J dropped 3 bases, with 12 bases sitting between them. CDR3 size: 15 residues. The CDR3 loop is CASSVEGGRDTEAFF. The CDR3, as DNA: TGTGCCAGCAGCGTAGAGGGAGGGAGAGACACTGAAGCTTTCTTT.

DNA of the CDR3: TGTGCCAGCAGCTTCTATAAACGGGGGGGACTGGGAAGGACCGGGGAGCTGTTTTTT. This sequence encodes CASSFYKRGGLGRTGELFF. The chain joins TRBV11-2 to TRBJ2-2, with TRBD2 matching 8 bases. Germline V CDR1 and CDR2: SGHAT, FQNNGV. V gave up 3 bases and J gave up 5 bases; unmatched junction bases: 17. CDR3 length equals 19 residues.

The CDR3 protein is CASSLVTPDTQYF. The CDR3 nucleotides are TGCGCCAGCAGCTTGGTGACCCCAGATACGCAGTATTTT. The chain is built from TRBV5-1 and TRBJ2-3; no clear D. Trimming removed 0 bases at V and 4 bases at J, with 6 bases between. This CDR3 contains 13 residues. Germline-derived CDR1 and CDR2 are SGHRS and YFSETQ.

This rearrangement joins TRBV19 to TRBJ2-1, with 7 bases fitting TRBD1. Germline V gene data show CDR1 as LNHDA and CDR2 as SQIVND (reference sequence). This CDR3 comprises 15 residues. Unmatched junction bases numbered 6, after V lost 7 bases and J lost 0 bases. As DNA, the CDR3 is TGTGCCAGTACCCCGGGACAGAGCTCCTACAATGAGCAGTTCTTC. As protein: CASTPGQSSYNEQFF.

The V and J genes are TRBV9 and TRBJ2-4; maybe TRBD1 (6 bases). CDR1 SGDLS and CDR2 YYNGEE come from the germline V gene. This CDR3 has 15 amino acids. Trimming removed 3 bases from V and 0 bases from J, with 10 bases in between. The CDR3 loop is CASSAPGVAKNIQYF. CDR3 bases: TGTGCCAGCAGCGCCCCAGGGGTAGCCAAAAACATTCAGTACTTC.

This clone was recorded only once. This chain uses TRBV2 with TRBJ1-2, with 7 bases aligning to TRBD1. J was trimmed by 0 bases and V by 6 bases; bases with no gene match: 10. In germline, CDR1 is SNHLY, CDR2 FYNNEI. The CDR3 sequence is 16 residues long. The CDR3 DNA reads as TGTGCCAGCAGCCATGGACAGGCCTTAGCTAACTATGGCTACACCTTC. Amino acids: CASSHGQALANYGYTF.

This clone was found a few times. The chain employs TRBV28 and TRBJ1-5, with D unclear. Trimming shortened V by 1 base and J by 2 bases, and 6 bases separated the two germline ends. The germline CDR1 and CDR2 sequences are MDHEN and SYDVKM. This CDR3 has 14 amino acids. Written as DNA, the CDR3 is TGTGCCAGCAGTTTATCGGCGGGCAATCAGCCCCAGCATTTT. Residues: CASSLSAGNQPQHF.

The J gene is TRBJ2-1, the V gene TRBV5-4, with D possibly matching TRBD1 (6 bases). CDR1 and CDR2 from the germline V gene are SGHNT and YYREEE (reference sequence). Trimming removed 5 bases at V and 0 bases at J, with 15 bases between. The CDR3 extends over 16 amino acids. For the CDR3, the DNA is TGTGCCAGCAGTCAAGGGGGAGCGAGCTCCTACAATGAGCAGTTCTTC. This sequence encodes CASSQGGASSYNEQFF.